This record covers a single T cell receptor beta chain. What it recognizes is unknown. The germline V and J ends were trimmed by 7 bases and 1 base, with 13 bases remaining between them. The CDR3 sequence is 14 residues long. Germline V lookup: CDR1 MRHNA, CDR2 SNTAGT. This sample is drawn from a study of OX40 agonist ivuxolimab in advanced cancers. Study-wide findings and caveats: Low clonal expansion, among the lowest seen, marked partial responders at 0.1-3.0 mg/kg. Among expanded peripheral T cells, antigen specificity went undetermined.

Using immunoSEQ multiplex PCR, the repertoire was profiled, and TCRdb retains in-frame clones only, with some absent. This table holds some 100,000 clones, more than 85% found once. Patients with a history of autoimmune disease or on systemic immunosuppression were excluded. The source material was CD4+ or CD8+ T cells sorted from blood, sampled in a trial of the OX40 agonist ivuxolimab. The receptor was isolated from an adult with an advanced solid tumor such as melanoma, head and neck, liver or kidney cancer. The gene calls are TRBV6-4 and TRBJ2-5; D not certain. CDR3 coding DNA: TGTGCCAGCACCCCCAGTTTCCCCCAAGAGACCCAGTACTTC. Encoded protein: CASTPSFPQETQYF.